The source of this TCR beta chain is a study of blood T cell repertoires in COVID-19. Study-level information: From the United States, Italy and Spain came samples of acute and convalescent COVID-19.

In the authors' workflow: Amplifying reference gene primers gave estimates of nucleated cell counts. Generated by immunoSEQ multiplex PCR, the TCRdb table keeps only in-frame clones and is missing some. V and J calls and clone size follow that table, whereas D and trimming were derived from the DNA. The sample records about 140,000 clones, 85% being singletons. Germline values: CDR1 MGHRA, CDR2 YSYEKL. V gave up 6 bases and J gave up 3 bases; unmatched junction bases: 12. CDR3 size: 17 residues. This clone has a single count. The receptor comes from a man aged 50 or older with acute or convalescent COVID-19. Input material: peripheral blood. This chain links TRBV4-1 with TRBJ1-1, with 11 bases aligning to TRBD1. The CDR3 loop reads CASRFGQGALRHTEAFF. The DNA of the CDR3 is TGCGCCAGCAGATTTGGACAGGGGGCGCTTCGTCACACTGAAGCTTTCTTT.